This record covers a single TCR beta chain. Clones were sequenced by immunoSEQ multiplex PCR, and TCRdb holds only the in-frame ones, with some missing. The sample consists of some 16,000 clones, roughly 88% of them appearing once. This CDR3 comprises 13 residues. The data belong to a study of OX40 agonist ivuxolimab in advanced cancers. For the study at large: At 0.01 to 10 mg/kg, ivuxolimab was administered intravenously to patients every 2 weeks. A mean age of about 59 years, range roughly 23 to 85, was recorded, and 70% to 85% were male. Past anti-PD-1, anti-PD-L1 or anti-CTLA-4 therapy was accepted, and 40% had received some.

The chain has TRBV21-1 and TRBJ2-1; the table names TRBD2, a call not compared with the DNA. TRBV21-1 is a pseudogene locus. Sequencing was performed on CD4+ or CD8+ T cells sorted from blood, taken in a trial of the OX40 agonist ivuxolimab. This clonotype was sampled from an adult with an advanced solid tumor such as melanoma, head and neck, liver or kidney cancer. CDR3 DNA: TGTGCCAGCAGCAAAGAAAGGAGCGGGCTCCCGTTCTTC. Translating it yields CASSKERSGLPFF.